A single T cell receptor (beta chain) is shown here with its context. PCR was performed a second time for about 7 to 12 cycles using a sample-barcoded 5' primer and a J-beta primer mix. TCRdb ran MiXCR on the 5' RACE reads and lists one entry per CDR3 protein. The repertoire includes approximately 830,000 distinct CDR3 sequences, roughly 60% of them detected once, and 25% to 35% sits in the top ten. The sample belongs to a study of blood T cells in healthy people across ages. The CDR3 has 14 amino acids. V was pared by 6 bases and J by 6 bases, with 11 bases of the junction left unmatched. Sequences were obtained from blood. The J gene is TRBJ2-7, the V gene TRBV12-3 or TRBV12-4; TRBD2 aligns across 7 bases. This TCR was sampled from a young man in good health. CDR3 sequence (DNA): TGTGCCAGCAGCCCGGGGGGTAGATCGTCCGAGCAGTACTTC. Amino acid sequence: CASSPGGRSSEQYF.